These 9 T cell receptor beta chains originate from one sample sequenced in a study of tumor and adjacent non-tumor tissue in lung cancer. The library came from three nested PCR rounds adapted from ARM-PCR protocols. MiXCR, run by TCRdb on the multiplex PCR reads, gives a single entry per CDR3 protein. This repertoire shows around 120,000 distinct CDR3 sequences, around three fifths found once; its top ten account for around 13%. This sample's RNA came from whole unsorted tissue. The source material was lung tumor tissue. Receptors were obtained from a man aged 25-45 years with non-small cell lung cancer.

CDR3 loop: CAWSSLRVPSYEQYF. The DNA for the CDR3 is TGTGCCTGGAGTTCCCTCAGGGTCCCTTCCTACGAGCAGTACTTC. V gene TRBV30 combines with J gene TRBJ2-7, with D possibly matching TRBD1 (5 bases). The CDR3 runs 15 residues. CDR1 is GTSNPN, CDR2 SVGIG, per germline (reference sequence). The germline V and J ends were trimmed by 2 bases and 1 base, with 15 bases remaining between them.

This clonotype was observed a single time. In this CDR3 the conserved last residue, phenylalanine or tryptophan, is missing, so a read error is likely. This rearrangement joins TRBV29-1 to TRBJ2-7, with TRBD2 as a possible D gene (6 bases). Trimming pared 3 bases from V and 3 bases from J, leaving 15 bases between. In germline, CDR1 is SQVTM, CDR2 ANQGSEA. This CDR3 region has 14 residues. CDR3: CSVDGGTSFYEQYL. CDR3 nucleotide sequence: TGCAGCGTTGATGGCGGCACTAGCTTCTACGAGCAGTACCTC.

This clonotype was recorded at least ten times. This chain joins TRBV6-5 and TRBJ2-2; D not resolved. There are 13 residues in the CDR3. Trimming removed 2 bases from V and 4 bases from J, with 5 bases in between. Germline V gene lookup returns CDR1 MNHEY and CDR2 SVGAGI. The CDR3 sequence is CASSYMATGELFF. CDR3 nucleotide sequence: TGTGCCAGCAGTTACATGGCCACCGGGGAGCTGTTTTTT.

As concerns this clonotype: The CDR3 does not close with the conserved phenylalanine or tryptophan, likely indicating a read error. The chain links TRBV11-2 to TRBJ2-1; no definite D call. Between the trimmed V and J ends, which lost 1 base and 0 bases, there was a span of 7 bases. Per the germline V gene, CDR1 is SGHAT and CDR2 is FQNNGV. This CDR3 has 15 amino acids. CDR3: CASSLVWGSYNEQFL. Written as DNA, the CDR3 is TGTGCCAGCAGCTTAGTCTGGGGCTCCTACAATGAGCAGTTCTTG.

The rearrangement uses TRBV12-3 or TRBV12-4 and TRBJ1-1; D uncertain. The CDR3 consists of 15 residues. V was clipped by 9 bases and J by 7 bases, with 24 bases between them. This chain's CDR3 is CARSINKGPGNEAFF. CDR3 nucleotides: TGTGCCAGGAGTATAAATAAGGGCCCGGGCAATGAAGCTTTCTTT.

The chain is built from TRBV20-1 and TRBJ2-1; TRBD1 agrees at 7 bases. CDR3 length: 14 residues. Germline values: CDR1 DFQATT, CDR2 SNEGSKA (reference sequence). Trimming took 6 bases from V and 2 from J; bases not matched to a gene: 7. CDR3 region: CSAQQGHTYNEQFF. The CDR3 bases are TGCAGTGCGCAACAGGGGCACACCTACAATGAGCAGTTCTTC.

This clonotype was detected once. Since no conserved phenylalanine or tryptophan closes the CDR3, a read error is the likely cause. The limits of the CDR3 on the DNA are not certain, so only TCRdb's listed CDR3 is given. CDR3 region: CSVVLQVGTEAFC. The chain uses TRBV29-1 and TRBJ1-1. Germline assignment: CDR1 SQVTM and CDR2 ANQGSEA. The CDR3 totals 13 residues, both ends included.

For this clonotype: This may come from a read error, since a much larger clone is one base off. The chain has TRBV4-2 and TRBJ2-5, with TRBD2 matching 9 bases. Germline V CDR1 and CDR2: LGHNA, YNFKEQ. V shed 1 base and J 7 bases; nucleotides not matched to a gene: 13. The CDR3 is 17 residues long. This CDR3 reads CASSQGPGSGGPGTQYF. Written as DNA, the CDR3 is TGTGCCAGCAGCCAAGGCCCCGGTAGCGGGGGCCCAGGGACCCAGTACTTC.

This clonotype appeared many times. V is TRBV4-2 and J is TRBJ2-5; 7 bases line up with TRBD2. This CDR3 spans 14 amino acids. CDR1 and CDR2 from the germline V gene are LGHNA and YNFKEQ. V was clipped by 2 bases and J by 2 bases; unmatched bases: 2. The DNA for the CDR3 is TGTGCCAGCAGCCAATATAGCGGGCAAGAGACCCAGTACTTC. Residues: CASSQYSGQETQYF.